Below are 16 T cell receptor beta chains sequenced from a single sample in a study of Graves' ophthalmopathy and Graves' hyperthyroidism. TCR beta CDR3 regions were amplified from RNA transcripts. First-round RT-PCR with HTBI primers preceded a second-round multiplex PCR. MiXCR, run by TCRdb on the multiplex PCR reads, gives a single entry per CDR3 protein. The sample carries 580,000 or so distinct CDR3 sequences, approximately 35% recorded once. The sample taken for sequencing was peripheral blood or thyroid tissue (not recorded which). These receptors originate from an adult man with Graves' hyperthyroidism.

V and J are TRBV10-3 and TRBJ2-7, with 14 bases that match TRBD2. This CDR3 has 17 amino acids. Germline CDR1 ENHRY, CDR2 SYGVKD. The V segment lost 5 bases and the J segment 2 bases; nucleotides outside the gene matches: 8. The CDR3 coding sequence is TGTGCCATCAGTACCGGGACTAGCGGGAGTGGAGCCTACGAGCAGTACTTC. Its translation is CAISTGTSGSGAYEQYF.

A word on this clonotype: The CDR3 does not close with the conserved phenylalanine or tryptophan, likely indicating a read error. The DNA is omitted, as the CDR3 cannot be located on it reliably, and the CDR3 follows TCRdb's listing. The V gene is TRBV7-8, the J gene TRBJ2-2; the table gives TRBD1 as D, unverified against the DNA. Germline V gene sequence: CDR1 SGHVS, CDR2 FQNEAQ. The CDR3 has 9 residues if both end residues are counted. CDR3 sequence: CASSLAVGQ.

The sample holds many counts of this clonotype. V and J are TRBV7-9 and TRBJ1-1, with D tentatively TRBD1 (6 bases). The ends were cut back, 6 bases at V and 8 bases at J, with 16 bases in the middle. The length of the CDR3 is 13 residues. The germline CDR1 and CDR2 sequences are SEHNR and FQNEAQ (reference sequence). CDR3 residues: CASRSGTQGEAFF. As DNA, the CDR3 is TGTGCCAGCAGGTCCGGGACACAGGGCGAAGCTTTCTTT.

V usage is TRBV20-1 and J usage is TRBJ1-2; D ambiguous. Looked up from germline, CDR1 is DFQATT and CDR2 is SNEGSKA (reference sequence). This CDR3 has 12 amino acids. Trimming pared 3 bases from V and 2 bases from J, leaving 7 bases between. The CDR3 coding sequence is TGCAGTGCTAGCTTCGGAAACTATGGCTACACCTTC. Residues: CSASFGNYGYTF.

The table lists this clonotype with many counts. The V call is TRBV19, the J call TRBJ1-5, with 7 bases lining up with TRBD1. In germline, CDR1 is LNHDA, CDR2 SQIVND (reference sequence). With 4 bases clipped from V and 6 bases from J, the junction kept 6 bases outside the gene matches. The CDR3 is 14 amino acids. DNA of the CDR3: TGTGCCAGTAGTAAAACAGGGGCGGGTCAGCCCCAGCATTTT. Translated, it gives CASSKTGAGQPQHF.

To note about this clonotype: With a much larger clone just one base away, this may be a read error. The J gene is TRBJ2-7, the V gene TRBV29-1; a weak D match, TRBD2 (5 bases). This CDR3 comprises 8 residues. V gave up 3 bases and J gave up 12 bases, with 6 bases separating them. Germline V gene data show CDR1 as SQVTM and CDR2 as ANQGSEA. The CDR3 coding sequence is TGCAGCGTTGACGAGGGGTACTTC. Residues: CSVDEGYF.

A remark on this clonotype: This may come from a read error, since a much larger clone is one base off. The CDR3 ends on some other residue instead of the conserved phenylalanine or tryptophan, so this is likely a read error. The J gene is TRBJ2-5, the V gene TRBV10-3, with D perhaps matching TRBD1 (6 bases). The CDR3 loop spans 15 amino acids. CDR1 and CDR2 (germline): ENHRY, SYGVKD. The CDR3 spells CASSQPNQGIETQYV. CDR3 DNA: TGTGCCAGCAGTCAGCCCAACCAGGGGATAGAGACCCAGTACGTC.

This chain joins TRBV11-2 and TRBJ2-5, with D tentatively TRBD1 (7 bases). The CDR3 length is 15 residues. The V gene lost 2 bases and the J gene lost 5 bases, with 15 bases spanning the gap. Germline CDR1 SGHAT, CDR2 FQNNGV. The CDR3 region is CASSLQGGGEETQYF. The DNA of the CDR3 is TGTGCCAGCAGCTTACAGGGGGGCGGAGAGGAGACCCAGTACTTC.

A word on this clonotype: A read error is possible here, since a much larger clone lies one base away. This sequence joins TRBV29-1 and TRBJ1-1; 8 bases fit TRBD1. Germline trimming cut 7 bases from V and 4 bases from J; bases unmatched to any gene: 8. CDR1 and CDR2 (germline): SQVTM, ANQGSEA. The CDR3 sequence is 13 residues long. The CDR3: CSAGDDRGTEAFF. Written as DNA, the CDR3 is TGCAGCGCCGGAGACGACAGGGGCACTGAAGCTTTCTTT.

Ten or more counts support this clonotype. The CDR3, as DNA: TGTGCCAGCAGCTTAACGGAGGGAGGAGTTTACGAGCAGTACTTC. Amino acids: CASSLTEGGVYEQYF. The chain joins TRBV7-9 to TRBJ2-7, with TRBD2 as a possible D gene (6 bases). V dropped 2 bases and J dropped 4 bases, with 15 bases sitting between them. Germline V CDR1 and CDR2: SEHNR, FQNEAQ (reference sequence). The CDR3 totals 15 residues.

The J gene is TRBJ2-6, the V gene TRBV9, with 7 bases aligning to TRBD1. The length of the CDR3 is 19 residues. Germline values: CDR1 SGDLS, CDR2 YYNGEE. The V segment lost 3 bases and the J segment 0 bases; nucleotides outside the gene matches: 12. CDR3 protein: CASSDHRGWGYSGANVLTF. The CDR3 DNA reads as TGTGCCAGCAGCGACCACAGGGGATGGGGCTACTCTGGGGCCAACGTCCTGACTTTC.

With regard to this clonotype: The conserved phenylalanine or tryptophan normally closing the CDR3 is absent here, so this likely arose from a read error. It is unclear where the CDR3 begins or ends on the DNA, so no DNA is shown, and the CDR3 is as TCRdb lists it. The J gene is TRBJ1-4, the V gene TRBV15; the table's D gene call, TRBD1, was not cross checked with the DNA. Termini included, the CDR3 measures 10 amino acids. CDR1 is LNHNV and CDR2 is YYDKDF in the germline V gene (reference sequence). CDR3 protein: CATSRDLGRG.

The chain recombines TRBV25-1 with TRBJ1-3; D not certain. This CDR3 contains 16 residues. V gave up 6 bases and J gave up 0 bases, with 15 bases separating them. Germline V gene lookup returns CDR1 MGHDK and CDR2 SYGVNS. This chain's CDR3 is CASSLRTASSGNTIYF. In nucleotides, the CDR3 is TGTGCCAGCAGCCTACGGACGGCGAGCTCTGGAAACACCATATATTTT.

This clonotype appeared many times. The V and J genes are TRBV7-9 and TRBJ1-1; tentative D call: TRBD1 (6 bases). Germline CDR1 reads SEHNR; CDR2 reads FQNEAQ (reference sequence). The V and J ends lost 7 bases and 11 bases respectively, with 14 bases between them. The CDR3 extends over 11 amino acids. CDR3 sequence (DNA): TGTGCCAGCACCCCGTCGGGGGCTGCTTTCTTT. Its translation is CASTPSGAAFF.

This clonotype was observed a few times. This chain connects TRBV24-1 to TRBJ2-5; no clear D gene. Matching the DNA end better, TRBJ2-1 makes the J call doubtful. Germline V gene lookup returns CDR1 KGHDR and CDR2 SFDVKD. The CDR3 spans 13 residues. CDR3: CATSDMKSNEQFF. CDR3 nucleotide sequence: TGTGCCACCAGTGATATGAAGAGCAATGAGCAGTTCTTC.

Comments on this clonotype: A much larger clone differs from this one at a single base, so this may be a read error. This chain links TRBV6-1 with TRBJ2-5; D remains unclear. V lost 8 bases and J lost 1, with 11 bases in between. The CDR3 loop spans 13 amino acids. Germline V gene lookup returns CDR1 MNHNS and CDR2 SASEGT. The CDR3 region is CASGYVPQETQYF. In DNA, the CDR3 is TGTGCCAGCGGTTACGTCCCCCAAGAGACCCAGTACTTC.